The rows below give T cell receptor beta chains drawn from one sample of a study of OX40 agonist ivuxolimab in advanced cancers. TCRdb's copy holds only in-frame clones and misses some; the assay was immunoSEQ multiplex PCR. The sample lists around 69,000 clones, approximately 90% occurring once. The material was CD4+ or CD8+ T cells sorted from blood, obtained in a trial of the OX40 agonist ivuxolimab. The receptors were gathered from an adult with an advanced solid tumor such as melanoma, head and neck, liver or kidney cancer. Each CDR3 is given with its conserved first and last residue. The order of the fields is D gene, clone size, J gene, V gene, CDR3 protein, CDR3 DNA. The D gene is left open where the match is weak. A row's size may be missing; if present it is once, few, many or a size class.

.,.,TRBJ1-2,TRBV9,CASSAQGRNYGYTF,TGTGCCAGCAGCGCCCAGGGACGGAACTATGGCTACACCTTC
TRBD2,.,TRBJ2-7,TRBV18,CASSPWGTSGTAYEQYF,TGTGCCAGCTCACCGTGGGGGACTAGCGGGACCGCCTACGAGCAGTACTTC
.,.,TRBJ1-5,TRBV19,CASSMPRGGYSNQPQHF,TGTGCCAGTAGTATGCCGCGTGGCGGGTATAGCAATCAGCCCCAGCATTTT
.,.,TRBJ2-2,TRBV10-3,CAISDILGQTRNTGELFF,TGTGCCATCAGTGACATACTCGGACAGACCAGGAACACCGGGGAGCTGTTTTTT
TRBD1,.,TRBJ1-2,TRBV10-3,CAISVFEQGGVGIYGYTF,TGTGCCATCAGTGTTTTTGAACAGGGGGGAGTAGGGATCTATGGCTACACCTTC
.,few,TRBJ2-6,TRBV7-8,CASSFHTGKGGANVLTF,TGTGCCAGCAGCTTCCACACAGGGAAGGGTGGGGCCAACGTCCTGACTTTC
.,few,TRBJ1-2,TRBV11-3,CASSLVYGQGSYGYTF,TGTGCCAGCAGCTTAGTGTACGGGCAGGGATCCTATGGCTACACCTTC
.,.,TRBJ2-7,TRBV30,CAWSVRERNLEQYF,TGTGCCTGGAGTGTACGGGAGCGGAACCTCGAGCAGTACTTC
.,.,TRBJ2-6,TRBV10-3,CAISVAGADSGANVLTF,TGTGCCATCAGTGTAGCAGGGGCGGACTCTGGGGCCAACGTCCTGACTTTC
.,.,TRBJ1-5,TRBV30,CAWSVLDNQPQHF,TGTGCCTGGAGTGTACTGGACAATCAGCCCCAGCATTTT
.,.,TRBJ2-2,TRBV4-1,CASSQDRRVRQTGELFF,TGCGCCAGCAGCCAAGATCGGAGGGTGAGGCAAACCGGGGAGCTGTTTTTT
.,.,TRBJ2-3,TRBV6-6,CASRRLRDITDTQYF,TGTGCCAGCAGACGTTTGCGGGATATAACAGATACGCAGTATTTT
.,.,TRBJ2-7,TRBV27,CASSLSQNGSSYEQYF,TGTGCCAGCAGTTTATCCCAAAATGGGAGCTCCTACGAGCAGTACTTC
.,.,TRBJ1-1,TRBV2,CASSVSVTVNTEAFF,TGTGCCAGCAGTGTGTCGGTTACGGTCAACACTGAAGCTTTCTTT
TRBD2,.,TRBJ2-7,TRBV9,CASSVATGLAGSYEQYF,TGTGCCAGCAGCGTAGCTACGGGACTAGCGGGCAGCTACGAGCAGTACTTC
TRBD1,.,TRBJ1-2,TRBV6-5,CASRFTGEQYGYTF,TGTGCCAGCAGGTTCACAGGGGAACAATATGGCTACACCTTC
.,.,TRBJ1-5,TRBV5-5,CASSLGANGRGQPQHF,TGTGCCAGCAGCTTGGGGGCCAACGGCAGGGGCCAGCCCCAGCATTTT
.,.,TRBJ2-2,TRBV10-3,CAISDGGLRTGELFF,TGTGCCATCAGTGATGGGGGGCTGCGCACCGGGGAGCTGTTTTTT
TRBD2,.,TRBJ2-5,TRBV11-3,CASSLGGAGMYF,TGTGCCAGCAGCTTAGGAGGAGCGGGAATGTACTTC
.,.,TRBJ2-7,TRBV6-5,CASSYSEGGIYEQYF,TGTGCCAGCAGTTACTCGGAGGGGGGTATATACGAGCAGTACTTC
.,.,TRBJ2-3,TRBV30,CAWSPGADTQYF,TGTGCCTGGAGCCCGGGGGCAGATACGCAGTATTTT
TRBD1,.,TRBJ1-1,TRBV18,CASSPRGGLNTEAFF,TGTGCCAGCTCACCCAGGGGGGGCCTGAACACTGAAGCTTTCTTT
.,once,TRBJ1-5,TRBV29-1,CSVEAGLNQPQHF,TGCAGCGTTGAAGCGGGACTGAATCAGCCCCAGCATTTT
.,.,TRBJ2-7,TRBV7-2,CASSLTLGSYEQYF,TGTGCCAGCAGCCTAACCCTAGGCTCCTACGAGCAGTACTTC
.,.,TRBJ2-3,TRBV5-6,CASSLERTDTQYF,TGTGCCAGCAGCCTCGAGCGCACAGATACGCAGTATTTT
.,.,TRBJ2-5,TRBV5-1,CASSYRPNGGEYQETQYF,TGCGCCAGCAGCTACCGTCCAAATGGAGGGGAGTACCAAGAGACCCAGTACTTC
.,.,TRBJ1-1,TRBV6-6,CASSYLSEIQAFF,TGTGCCAGCAGTTACCTCTCGGAGATCCAAGCTTTCTTT
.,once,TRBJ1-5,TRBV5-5,CASSPPGDSNQPQHF,TGTGCCAGCAGCCCCCCAGGAGATAGCAATCAGCCCCAGCATTTT
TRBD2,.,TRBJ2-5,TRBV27,CATRGSGRGQETQYF,TGTGCCACCCGGGGTAGCGGGAGGGGGCAAGAGACCCAGTACTTC
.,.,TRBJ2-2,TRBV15,CATSRETPQWGAWTGELFF,TGTGCCACCAGCAGAGAAACCCCCCAATGGGGGGCTTGGACCGGGGAGCTGTTTTTT